The 21 T cell receptor beta chains below were found in one sample sequenced in a study of T cell repertoires in cytomegalovirus infection. TCRdb reprocessed the reads via MiXCR and lists one record per CDR3 protein. The sample holds fewer than 700,000 distinct CDR3 sequences; 24% are singletons and the top ten take less than 9.5%. The specimen sequenced was CD8+ T cells from PBMCs. The receptors stem from a human donor in good health (CMV status not recorded). Some clones in this sample may be carry-over from other donors' samples.

A few counts support this clonotype. The rearrangement joins TRBV14 to TRBJ2-3, with 8 bases aligning to TRBD2. The CDR3 is 15 amino acids. V was clipped by 6 bases and J by 6 bases; unmatched bases: 11. Germline assignment: CDR1 SGHDN and CDR2 FVKESK. CDR3 amino acids: CASSSGVTSSDTQYF. The DNA of the CDR3 is TGTGCCAGCAGTAGCGGGGTAACCTCCTCGGATACGCAGTATTTT.

This clonotype was seen only a few times. The chain employs TRBV3-1 and TRBJ1-2; 7 bases line up with TRBD1. The germline gives CDR1 LGHDT, CDR2 YNNKEL (reference sequence). This CDR3 has 15 amino acids. V lost 1 base to trimming and J lost 1 base; unmatched junction nucleotides: 3. The CDR3 is CASSQGRDSNYGYTF. The CDR3 region has the DNA TGTGCCAGCAGCCAAGGGCGGGACAGTAACTATGGCTACACCTTC.

This clonotype was observed at least ten times. The chain couples TRBV7-2 to TRBJ2-7; D is perhaps TRBD1 (6 bases). The CDR3 extends over 15 amino acids. Germline V gives CDR1 SGHTA, CDR2 FQGNSA. V gave up 5 bases and J gave up 0 bases, with 14 bases separating them. CDR3: CASSGRDTGSYEQYF. CDR3 DNA: TGTGCCAGCAGCGGCCGGGACACAGGCTCCTACGAGCAGTACTTC.

This sequence joins TRBV2 and TRBJ2-7, with D uncertain. Germline values: CDR1 SNHLY, CDR2 FYNNEI. The CDR3 contains 12 residues. Trimming pared 7 bases from V and 0 bases from J, leaving 7 bases between. CDR3: CASNESSYEQYV. The DNA of the CDR3 is TGTGCCAGCAACGAGAGCTCCTACGAGCAGTACGTC.

This sequence joins TRBV19 and TRBJ2-2; D call uncertain. The germline V gene has CDR1 LNHDA and CDR2 SQIVND (reference sequence). Deletions cut 3 bases from V and 5 bases from J, with 4 bases between. The CDR3 runs 12 residues. In DNA form, the CDR3 reads TGTGCCAGTAGTATGGGGACCGGGGAGCTGTTTTTT. Protein: CASSMGTGELFF.

Concerning this clonotype itself: A much larger clone differs from this one at a single base, so this may be a read error. The chain couples TRBV12-3 or TRBV12-4 to TRBJ1-6; no reliable D call. The CDR3 totals 13 residues. Trimming took 4 bases from V and 7 from J, leaving 8 bases between them. The DNA for the CDR3 is TGTGCCAGCAGTTCCACGAGAAATTCACCCCTCCACTTT. Protein: CASSSTRNSPLHF.

The genes are TRBV20-1 and TRBJ2-1; no clear D gene. Trimming stripped 6 bases from V and 3 bases from J, with 6 bases between. This CDR3 has 11 residues. Germline CDR1 is DFQATT and CDR2 is SNEGSKA (reference sequence). CDR3 sequence (DNA): TGCAGTGCCTCGGACTACAATGAGCAGTTCTTC. Its translation is CSASDYNEQFF.

V gene TRBV9 combines with J gene TRBJ2-1, with 7 bases that match TRBD1. This CDR3 contains 13 residues. Germline CDR1 reads SGDLS; CDR2 reads YYNGEE. J lost 5 bases, V lost 4 bases, and 3 bases had no gene match. The CDR3, as DNA: TGTGCCAGCAGCACGGGACAGCACAATGAGCAGTTCTTC. It is translated as CASSTGQHNEQFF.

This clonotype was observed many times. V is TRBV12-3 or TRBV12-4 and J is TRBJ2-3; 14 bases line up with TRBD2. The CDR3 runs to 17 residues. V lost 5 bases and J lost 2; bases outside the gene matches: 6. CDR3 sequence (DNA): TGTGCCAGCAGTCCGGGGACTAGCGGGGGACCCACAGATACGCAGTATTTT. Residues: CASSPGTSGGPTDTQYF.

In this sample, this clonotype turned up a few times. V gene TRBV6-2 or TRBV6-3 combines with J gene TRBJ2-6; D is perhaps TRBD2 (6 bases). The ends were cut back, 5 bases at V and 2 bases at J, with 10 bases in the middle. The V gene's germline CDR1 is MNHEY and CDR2 SVGEGT. This CDR3 is 15 amino acids long. CDR3 sequence reads: CASSTAGTGANVLTF. CDR3 coding DNA: TGTGCCAGCAGTACGGCGGGGACTGGGGCCAACGTCCTGACTTTC.

This clonotype was recorded at least ten times. V and J are TRBV20-1 and TRBJ2-1; weak D call: TRBD1 (5 bases). V lost 1 base and J lost 3, with 16 bases in between. The CDR3 extends over 16 amino acids. The germline V gene has CDR1 DFQATT and CDR2 SNEGSKA (reference sequence). CDR3 sequence: CSARATGMGFYNEQFF. The CDR3 nucleotides read TGCAGTGCTAGAGCAACAGGAATGGGATTCTACAATGAGCAGTTCTTC.

The sample holds a few counts of this clonotype. The chain carries TRBV28 and TRBJ1-5; D not resolved. This CDR3 region has 14 residues. V lost 3 bases to trimming and J lost 2 bases, with 8 bases between them. Germline CDR1 and CDR2: MDHEN and SYDVKM. CDR3 in amino acids: CASSFGIGNQPQHF. DNA of the CDR3: TGTGCCAGCAGTTTTGGGATAGGCAATCAGCCCCAGCATTTT.

This clonotype was observed a few times. This sequence joins TRBV7-9 and TRBJ2-3; no clear D gene. Germline assignment: CDR1 SEHNR and CDR2 FQNEAQ (reference sequence). This CDR3 has 14 amino acids. V was pared by 1 base and J by 6 bases, with 11 bases between. In DNA, the CDR3 is TGTGCCAGCAGCTTAGAGGGTTCCTTGGATACGCAGTATTTT. This codes for CASSLEGSLDTQYF.

This chain links TRBV6-2 or TRBV6-3 with TRBJ1-6; 9 bases align to TRBD1. V dropped 6 bases and J dropped 1; count of bases not matched to a gene: 7. This CDR3 has 17 residues. Germline CDR1 reads MNHEY; CDR2 reads SVGEGT. The CDR3 loop is CASRDPDRGSYNSPLHF. The DNA for the CDR3 is TGTGCCAGCAGGGACCCGGACAGGGGATCCTATAATTCACCCCTCCACTTT.

As concerns this clonotype: A much larger clone differs by one base, so this may be a read error. The chain combines TRBV12-3 or TRBV12-4 with TRBJ1-1; tentatively, D is TRBD1 (6 bases). This CDR3 is built from 14 residues. The V end lost 10 bases, the J end lost 0 bases, and 15 bases lay between the germline ends. CDR3 sequence: CANSQGPLNTEAFF. The CDR3 coding sequence is TGTGCCAACAGCCAGGGGCCATTGAACACTGAAGCTTTCTTT.

In nucleotides, the CDR3 is TGTGCCATCAGTGAGTCGAGGCAGGGGTATGGCTACACCTTC. This gives the protein CAISESRQGYGYTF. The chain has TRBV10-3 and TRBJ1-2, with D maybe TRBD1 (6 bases). This CDR3 is built from 14 residues. Trimming took off 0 bases at V and 5 bases at J, with 10 bases between the two ends. Per germline, CDR1 ENHRY and CDR2 SYGVKD.

The J gene is TRBJ1-1, the V gene TRBV12-5; 7 nucleotides align to TRBD1. V was clipped by 2 bases and J by 6 bases; unmatched bases: 6. Germline V gives CDR1 LGHNT, CDR2 FRNRAP. This CDR3 region has 14 residues. This chain's CDR3 is CASGLTDRAPEAFF. The CDR3 DNA follows: TGTGCTAGTGGTTTGACCGACAGGGCCCCTGAAGCTTTCTTT.

This chain links TRBV7-9 with TRBJ2-6; a possible D gene is TRBD1 (6 bases). This CDR3 comprises 14 residues. Germline values: CDR1 SEHNR, CDR2 FQNEAQ (reference sequence). V gave up 3 bases and J gave up 8 bases, with 11 bases separating them. DNA for the CDR3: TGTGCCAGCAGCTTGATGGGGGCTTCCAACGTCCTGACTTTC. Translation gives CASSLMGASNVLTF.

A few counts support this clonotype. The CDR3 protein is CASSYRPAGLPGANVLTF. The DNA of the CDR3 is TGTGCCAGCAGTTACCGACCCGCCGGCTTACCTGGGGCCAACGTCCTGACTTTC. The chain is built from TRBV6-6 and TRBJ2-6; unclear D gene. This CDR3 is built from 18 residues. Trimming removed 2 bases at V and 2 bases at J, with 16 bases between. Germline assignment: CDR1 MNHNY and CDR2 SVGAGI (reference sequence).

This clonotype has a count of ten or more. J is TRBJ1-2 and V is TRBV29-1; tentative D call: TRBD1 (5 bases). Germline CDR1 and CDR2: SQVTM and ANQGSEA. Trimming took 3 bases from V and 6 from J, leaving 8 bases between them. The CDR3 loop spans 11 amino acids. The CDR3 DNA reads TGCAGCGTTGAGGGCAGGGATGGCTACACCTTC. This translates into CSVEGRDGYTF. The entire variable domain, with the rest obtained from reference TRBV29-1 and TRBJ1-2, is as follows: SAVISQKPSRDICQRGTSLTIQCQVDSQVTMMFWYRQQPGQSLTLIATANQGSEATYESGFVIDKFPISRPNLTFSTLTVSNMSPEDSSIYLCSVEGRDGYTFGSGTRLTVV.

The V and J genes are TRBV29-1 and TRBJ2-1, with D perhaps assigned TRBD1 or TRBD2 (5 bases each). CDR3 length: 14 residues. The germline V gene encodes CDR1 SQVTM and CDR2 ANQGSEA. Trimming shortened V by 8 bases and J by 0 bases, and 14 bases separated the two germline ends. The CDR3 sequence: CSSSMGDSYNEQFF. In nucleotides, the CDR3 is TGCAGCTCCTCTATGGGGGACTCCTACAATGAGCAGTTCTTC.